The present T cell receptor (beta chain) was sequenced within a study of beta chain features in type 1 diabetes. Of the isolated RNA, all was reverse transcribed, and so the sequenced material was expressed TCRB transcripts. Measured with immunoSEQ multiplex PCR; TCRdb has only the in-frame clones, and not every one. The sample lists about 250,000 clones, roughly a tenth occurring once. This clone appeared a few times. Antigen: not known. The CDR3 totals 15 residues. V was trimmed by 10 bases and J by 0 bases, leaving 17 bases between them. Germline V lookup: CDR1 SEHNR, CDR2 FQNEAQ (reference sequence). Study findings and constraints: TCRB CDR3s from Type 1 diabetes patients were moderately but significantly shorter in all four CD4+ subsets. There were fewer insertions and more deletions at the VDJ junctions of type 1 diabetes patients.

The chain employs TRBV7-9 and TRBJ2-3, with a possible D match to TRBD2 (5 bases). The specimen sequenced was naive CD4+ T cells from blood. The TCR originated in a man aged 25-45 years with type 1 diabetes. CDR3 sequence reads: CAKSLGASSTDTQYF. The CDR3 DNA reads as TGTGCCAAGAGCCTGGGAGCGTCTAGCACAGATACGCAGTATTTT.